These T cell receptor beta chains were read from a single sample in a study of blood T cell repertoires in COVID-19. Clones were sequenced by immunoSEQ multiplex PCR, and TCRdb holds only the in-frame ones, with some missing. The repertoire includes approximately 220,000 clones, approximately 80% of them detected once, and approximately 5.1% sits in the top ten. Specimen: peripheral blood. Receptors originate from a woman aged 55-70 years who had recovered from COVID-19. CDR3s include the opening cysteine and the closing phenylalanine or tryptophan. The D gene is left open where the match is weak. Not all rows give a size; the values are once, few, many and, for expanded clones, a class.

CDR3nt: TGTGCCAGCAGCGTACAGGGGGGAACCTACAATGAGCAGTTCTTC
CDR3aa: CASSVQGGTYNEQFF
abundance: few
j_gene: TRBJ2-1
v_gene: TRBV7-8
d_gene: TRBD1

CDR3nt: TGTGCCAGCAACCCCCAGACTAGCTTTGGGTACGAGCAGTACTTC
CDR3aa: CASNPQTSFGYEQYF
abundance: NA
j_gene: TRBJ2-7
v_gene: TRBV6-5
d_gene: TRBD2

CDR3nt: TGTGCCAGCAGCGCTAGCGGGGCGGAGACCCAGTACTTC
CDR3aa: CASSASGAETQYF
abundance: few
j_gene: TRBJ2-5
v_gene: TRBV9
d_gene: TRBD2

CDR3nt: TGTGCCAGAAGCTTGAGGGGGACAGGGATGGACAATGAGCAGTTCTTC
CDR3aa: CARSLRGTGMDNEQFF
abundance: NA
j_gene: TRBJ2-1
v_gene: TRBV5-3
d_gene: TRBD1

CDR3nt: TGTGCAAGTCGCTCGAATTCACCCCTCCACTTT
CDR3aa: CASRSNSPLHF
abundance: NA
j_gene: TRBJ1-6
v_gene: TRBV12-2
d_gene: NA

CDR3nt: TGTGCCAGCAGCAAAGAAGGGGACAGGGGGCCCCATGGCTACACCTTC
CDR3aa: CASSKEGDRGPHGYTF
abundance: NA
j_gene: TRBJ1-2
v_gene: TRBV21-1
d_gene: NA

CDR3nt: TGCGCCAGCAGCCAAGGCGCGGGGAGTGGGATTGACGAGCAGTACTTC
CDR3aa: CASSQGAGSGIDEQYF
abundance: NA
j_gene: TRBJ2-7
v_gene: TRBV4-3
d_gene: NA

CDR3nt: TGTGCTAGTGGCCTGAACCGACAGGGAGCTAGCTATGGCTACACCTTC
CDR3aa: CASGLNRQGASYGYTF
abundance: NA
j_gene: TRBJ1-2
v_gene: TRBV12-5
d_gene: TRBD1

CDR3nt: TGTGCCAGCAGCTTGTCGACAGGGGGCTACACAGATACGCAGTATTTT
CDR3aa: CASSLSTGGYTDTQYF
abundance: NA
j_gene: TRBJ2-3
v_gene: TRBV7-2
d_gene: TRBD1

CDR3nt: TGTGCCAGCAGCCAAGTTCTTAGCGGGGGGGCCTTGCAGGGAGATACGCAGTATTTT
CDR3aa: CASSQVLSGGALQGDTQYF
abundance: NA
j_gene: TRBJ2-3
v_gene: TRBV4-2
d_gene: TRBD2

CDR3nt: TGTGCCAGCAGCCCTAAGGAGGGGGCCAACACAGATACGCAGTATTTT
CDR3aa: CASSPKEGANTDTQYF
abundance: once
j_gene: TRBJ2-3
v_gene: TRBV13
d_gene: NA

CDR3nt: TGCGCCAGCAGCTTGGTAGTGAGCGGGGGGGCCATTATGTACGAGCAGTACTTC
CDR3aa: CASSLVVSGGAIMYEQYF
abundance: NA
j_gene: TRBJ2-7
v_gene: TRBV5-1
d_gene: TRBD2

CDR3nt: TGTGCCATCAGTGAGTCTATCGGGTATGGCTACACCTTC
CDR3aa: CAISESIGYGYTF
abundance: NA
j_gene: TRBJ1-2
v_gene: TRBV10-3
d_gene: NA

CDR3nt: TGTGCCAGCAGCCCGCCCCCAACAGGGACTGGGGCCAACGTCCTGACTTTC
CDR3aa: CASSPPPTGTGANVLTF
abundance: NA
j_gene: TRBJ2-6
v_gene: TRBV7-3
d_gene: NA

CDR3nt: TGTGCCAGCAGTGGCGACAGGGGAGGCAATCAGCCCCAGCATTTT
CDR3aa: CASSGDRGGNQPQHF
abundance: NA
j_gene: TRBJ1-5
v_gene: TRBV5-6
d_gene: TRBD1

CDR3nt: TGTGCCAGCAGCTTGGGACAGAATAGCAATCAGCCCCAGCATTTT
CDR3aa: CASSLGQNSNQPQHF
abundance: NA
j_gene: TRBJ1-5
v_gene: TRBV5-8
d_gene: NA

CDR3nt: TGTGCCAGCAGTTTTTTAGCGCCAGATACGCAGTATTTT
CDR3aa: CASSFLAPDTQYF
abundance: NA
j_gene: TRBJ2-3
v_gene: TRBV12-3/TRBV12-4
d_gene: NA

CDR3nt: TGTGCCAGCAGCGGGGGGCTTAACACTGAAGCTTTCTTT
CDR3aa: CASSGGLNTEAFF
abundance: NA
j_gene: TRBJ1-1
v_gene: TRBV27
d_gene: NA

CDR3nt: TGTGCCAGCAGCTTTAATGTCTACGAGCAGTACTTC
CDR3aa: CASSFNVYEQYF
abundance: NA
j_gene: TRBJ2-7
v_gene: TRBV7-9
d_gene: NA

CDR3nt: TGCGCCAGCAGCCAGAACCCTACAGGGGGCCCAGATACGCAGTATTTT
CDR3aa: CASSQNPTGGPDTQYF
abundance: NA
j_gene: TRBJ2-3
v_gene: TRBV4-3
d_gene: TRBD1

CDR3nt: TGTGCCTGGAGCCGAACATACGAGCAGTACTTC
CDR3aa: CAWSRTYEQYF
abundance: NA
j_gene: TRBJ2-7
v_gene: TRBV30
d_gene: NA

CDR3nt: TGTGCCTGGACCGGGGTTGTCGCAGATACGCAGTATTTT
CDR3aa: CAWTGVVADTQYF
abundance: NA
j_gene: TRBJ2-3
v_gene: TRBV30
d_gene: NA

CDR3nt: TGTGCCAGCAGTTCCATCGGAGGTGGACGAAAAGCTTTCTTT
CDR3aa: CASSSIGGGRKAFF
abundance: once
j_gene: TRBJ1-1
v_gene: TRBV27
d_gene: NA

CDR3nt: TGTGCCAGCACCTTTATACAGAATTCACCCCTCCACTTT
CDR3aa: CASTFIQNSPLHF
abundance: NA
j_gene: TRBJ1-6
v_gene: TRBV6-6
d_gene: NA

CDR3nt: TGTGCCAGCAGCCGGACAGGGGGCCTCGAGACCCAGTACTTC
CDR3aa: CASSRTGGLETQYF
abundance: NA
j_gene: TRBJ2-5
v_gene: TRBV7-8
d_gene: TRBD1

CDR3nt: TGTGCCAGCAGCCCCTGGACAGAAATGAACACTGAAGCTTTCTTT
CDR3aa: CASSPWTEMNTEAFF
abundance: NA
j_gene: TRBJ1-1
v_gene: TRBV9
d_gene: NA

CDR3nt: TGCGCCAGCAGCAGTCAAGGGTCGGGACAGGGACGTTACAATCAGCCCCAGCATTTT
CDR3aa: CASSSQGSGQGRYNQPQHF
abundance: NA
j_gene: TRBJ1-5
v_gene: TRBV23-1
d_gene: TRBD1

CDR3nt: TGTGCCACCAGCAGAGCCACAGGGGTTGACGGGTGGACTGAAGCTTTCTTT
CDR3aa: CATSRATGVDGWTEAFF
abundance: NA
j_gene: TRBJ1-1
v_gene: TRBV15
d_gene: TRBD1

CDR3nt: TGTGCCAGCAGCCACCGTAGCGGGGGCGCCGCGACCCAGTACTTC
CDR3aa: CASSHRSGGAATQYF
abundance: NA
j_gene: TRBJ2-5
v_gene: TRBV3-1/TRBV3-2
d_gene: TRBD2

CDR3nt: TGTGCCAGCAGCCGAGACAGGGGTGACACCATATATTTT
CDR3aa: CASSRDRGDTIYF
abundance: once
j_gene: TRBJ1-3
v_gene: TRBV11-2
d_gene: TRBD1

CDR3nt: TGCGCCAGCAGCCCTATCCCCCTATACGAGCAGTACTTC
CDR3aa: CASSPIPLYEQYF
abundance: NA
j_gene: TRBJ2-7
v_gene: TRBV4-1
d_gene: NA

CDR3nt: TGTGCCAGCAGTCAAGGGGGGGGCGTCCTGGAAGAGACCCAGTACTTC
CDR3aa: CASSQGGGVLEETQYF
abundance: NA
j_gene: TRBJ2-5
v_gene: TRBV27
d_gene: NA

CDR3nt: TGTGCCAGCACTTGGACAGGGGCTTTAGAGACCCAGTACTTC
CDR3aa: CASTWTGALETQYF
abundance: NA
j_gene: TRBJ2-5
v_gene: TRBV2
d_gene: TRBD1

CDR3nt: TGTGCCAGCAGCTTCACAGGGGTCGGATCACCCCTCCACTTT
CDR3aa: CASSFTGVGSPLHF
abundance: few
j_gene: TRBJ1-6
v_gene: TRBV5-6
d_gene: TRBD1

CDR3nt: TGTGCCAGCAGCTTACAGGGACCTAACTATGGCTACACCTTC
CDR3aa: CASSLQGPNYGYTF
abundance: NA
j_gene: TRBJ1-2
v_gene: TRBV5-4
d_gene: NA

CDR3nt: TGTGCCAGCAGCTTAGAGAAACAGGGGGGCTATGGCTACACCTTC
CDR3aa: CASSLEKQGGYGYTF
abundance: NA
j_gene: TRBJ1-2
v_gene: TRBV11-2
d_gene: TRBD1

CDR3nt: TGTGCCAGCAGCGATCAACAGGGTACAGCATTGGGAAGCTCACCCCTCCACTTT
CDR3aa: CASSDQQGTALGSSPLHF
abundance: NA
j_gene: TRBJ1-6
v_gene: TRBV9
d_gene: NA

CDR3nt: TGTGCCAGCAGTGATTTTGGGGGGGGCTACGTCTCTGGAAACACCATATATTTT
CDR3aa: CASSDFGGGYVSGNTIYF
abundance: NA
j_gene: TRBJ1-3
v_gene: TRBV2
d_gene: NA

CDR3nt: TGTGCCAGCAGCCAGTCGACAGCTACCTACGAGCAGTACTTC
CDR3aa: CASSQSTATYEQYF
abundance: NA
j_gene: TRBJ2-7
v_gene: TRBV9
d_gene: NA

CDR3nt: TGTGCCAGCAGCCAGGCAGGACTGGGGATGTCCTACAATGAGCAGTTCTTC
CDR3aa: CASSQAGLGMSYNEQFF
abundance: NA
j_gene: TRBJ2-1
v_gene: TRBV3-1/TRBV3-2
d_gene: NA

CDR3nt: TGTGCCAGCAGCACAAGGGGGGGCTTCCTATACGAAAAACTGTTTTTT
CDR3aa: CASSTRGGFLYEKLFF
abundance: NA
j_gene: TRBJ1-4
v_gene: TRBV21-1
d_gene: NA

CDR3nt: TGTGCCAGCAGCGTAGGCAGGAGACAGGGTGAAGGCTACACCTTC
CDR3aa: CASSVGRRQGEGYTF
abundance: NA
j_gene: TRBJ1-2
v_gene: TRBV9
d_gene: TRBD1

CDR3nt: TGTGCCAGCAGCGAACAGGGTCTTGGAGCTTTCTTT
CDR3aa: CASSEQGLGAFF
abundance: few
j_gene: TRBJ1-1
v_gene: TRBV5-4
d_gene: NA

CDR3nt: TGTGCCAGCAGCTTAGGGAGGAACTACGAGCAGTACTTC
CDR3aa: CASSLGRNYEQYF
abundance: NA
j_gene: TRBJ2-7
v_gene: TRBV7-3
d_gene: NA

CDR3nt: TGTGCCAGCTCACGACAAGAGGGATCCTACACCTTC
CDR3aa: CASSRQEGSYTF
abundance: few
j_gene: TRBJ1-2
v_gene: TRBV18
d_gene: NA

CDR3nt: TGCAGCGCACATGGCGGGGGAGGTTATGGCTACACCTTC
CDR3aa: CSAHGGGGYGYTF
abundance: many
j_gene: TRBJ1-2
v_gene: TRBV29-1
d_gene: NA

CDR3nt: TGTGCCAGCAGCTTATTTTTGACTGGAAATGAGCAGTTCTTC
CDR3aa: CASSLFLTGNEQFF
abundance: NA
j_gene: TRBJ2-1
v_gene: TRBV7-9
d_gene: NA

CDR3nt: TGTGCCAGCAGGGCGGACAGGGCTAACTATGGCTACACCTTC
CDR3aa: CASRADRANYGYTF
abundance: NA
j_gene: TRBJ1-2
v_gene: TRBV27
d_gene: TRBD1

CDR3nt: TGTGCCAGCAGCCCGGGCACGGCAGCGAACACTGAAGCTTTCTTT
CDR3aa: CASSPGTAANTEAFF
abundance: NA
j_gene: TRBJ1-1
v_gene: TRBV6-2/TRBV6-3
d_gene: NA

CDR3nt: TGTGCCAGTAGCCCGGACAGGGCAGGTGGAAACACCATATATTTT
CDR3aa: CASSPDRAGGNTIYF
abundance: once
j_gene: TRBJ1-3
v_gene: TRBV19
d_gene: TRBD1

CDR3nt: TGTGCCAGCAGCTCCAGACAGGGGAGCTCCTACGAGCAGTACTTC
CDR3aa: CASSSRQGSSYEQYF
abundance: NA
j_gene: TRBJ2-7
v_gene: TRBV5-4
d_gene: TRBD1